The clone carrying this TCR beta chain was detected many times. Combining a sample-barcoded 5' primer with a J-beta primer mix, a second PCR ran for 7 to 11 cycles. TCRdb used MiXCR to reprocess the 5' RACE reads, holding one entry per CDR3 protein. This table holds some 900,000 distinct CDR3 sequences, around 48% found once. RNA extraction gave at least 5.5 micrograms of total RNA per sample. These data belong to a study of blood T cells in healthy people across ages. Germline loops: CDR1 SGHRS, CDR2 YFSETQ. Trimming took 7 bases from V and 0 from J, leaving 17 bases between them. CDR3 length equals 15 residues.

Sequenced: blood. The rearrangement uses TRBV5-1 and TRBJ2-7; the D gene is possibly TRBD2 (5 bases). The source of this sequence is a man aged 30-40 years in good health. CDR3 DNA: TGCGCCAGCTCGGAAGCGGAAAGGAGCTCCTACGAGCAGTACTTC. It specifies CASSEAERSSYEQYF.